Each of the 17 T cell receptor beta chains below was sequenced from the same sample in a study of CD8+ T cells in alopecia areata. cDNA reverse transcribed from extracted RNA served as the sequencing template. Profiled with immunoSEQ multiplex PCR; TCRdb holds only in-frame clones, not every one. The table lists 100,000 to 120,000 clones, 59% of them singletons. The sequencing sample was made of CD8+ T cells sorted from blood. The receptors stem from a human donor in good health.

The chain combines TRBV5-4 with TRBJ2-3; D perhaps matches TRBD1 (6 bases). CDR1 is SGHNT and CDR2 is YYREEE in the germline V gene (reference sequence). This CDR3 comprises 14 residues. V dropped 0 bases and J dropped 12 bases, with 17 bases sitting between them. The CDR3 nucleotides read TGTGCCAGCAGCTTGGATGCAGGGGAATTGAGTCAGTATTTT. Translation: CASSLDAGELSQYF.

There are many counts of this clone. Other nucleotide sequences in the sample specify the same CDR3. The rearrangement links TRBV7-9 to TRBJ1-6; 7 bases agree with TRBD1. The V gene's germline CDR1 is SEHNR and CDR2 FQNEAQ (reference sequence). Germline trimming cut 5 bases from V and 6 bases from J; bases unmatched to any gene: 4. The CDR3 has 14 amino acids. The CDR3 DNA is TGTGCCAGCAGCCCGGGACAGAGTAATTCACCCCTCCACTTT. Amino acid sequence: CASSPGQSNSPLHF.

This chain links TRBV13 with TRBJ2-7, with 7 bases identical to TRBD1. The germline V gene has CDR1 PRHDT and CDR2 FYEKMQ (reference sequence). V trimming: 1 base; J trimming: 5 bases; junction bases outside the gene matches: 17. The CDR3 length is 18 residues. The CDR3 coding sequence is TGTGCCAGCAGCTTAGCCGGACAGGCAAGGATGGTTGTTGACGAGCAGTACTTC. Translated, it gives CASSLAGQARMVVDEQYF.

V is TRBV6-1 and J is TRBJ2-3; D not certain. Germline values: CDR1 MNHNS, CDR2 SASEGT. The V end lost 3 bases, the J end lost 1 base, and 14 bases lay between the germline ends. The CDR3 totals 16 residues. The CDR3 reads CASSDEVLSGTDTQYF. For the CDR3, the DNA is TGTGCCAGCAGTGATGAAGTGTTGTCTGGCACAGATACGCAGTATTTT.

This sequence joins TRBV27 and TRBJ1-1; D may be TRBD1 (6 bases). The CDR3 is 14 residues long. Between the trimmed V and J ends, which lost 4 bases and 3 bases, there was a span of 12 bases. The germline V gene encodes CDR1 MNHEY and CDR2 SMNVEV (reference sequence). The CDR3 here is CASSSQGRDTEAFF. The CDR3, as DNA: TGTGCCAGCAGTTCGCAGGGGAGGGACACTGAAGCTTTCTTT.

The rearrangement joins TRBV2 to TRBJ1-1; 8 bases are shared with TRBD1. The germline gives CDR1 SNHLY, CDR2 FYNNEI. Trimming cost V 3 bases and J 3 bases; bases outside gene matches: 3. This CDR3 is built from 14 residues. The CDR3 nucleotides are TGTGCCAGCAGTGACGCAGGGGGCTACACTGAAGCTTTCTTT. It specifies CASSDAGGYTEAFF.

This chain joins TRBV18 and TRBJ2-1, with 11 positions matching TRBD1. Germline V gene lookup returns CDR1 KGHSH and CDR2 LQKENI. The ends lost 3 bases at V and 5 bases at J; junction bases unmatched: 6. CDR3 length: 16 amino acids. CDR3 DNA sequence: TGTGCCAGCTCACCTATCGGACAGGGGGCTGACAATGAGCAGTTCTTC. Its protein product is CASSPIGQGADNEQFF.

This chain uses TRBV7-9 with TRBJ2-7; D may be TRBD1 or TRBD2 (5 bases each). The germline CDR1 and CDR2 sequences are SEHNR and FQNEAQ (reference sequence). This CDR3 region has 16 residues. Trimming took 5 bases from V and 2 from J, leaving 19 bases between them. This chain's CDR3 is CASSADSRRVPYEQYF. Here the CDR3 DNA reads TGTGCCAGCAGCGCCGACAGTCGGCGGGTGCCCTACGAGCAGTACTTC.

The chain uses TRBV7-8 and TRBJ2-1, with D perhaps TRBD2 (5 bases). The V end lost 4 bases, the J end lost 9 bases, and 13 bases lay between the germline ends. There are 13 residues in the CDR3. Germline CDR1 and CDR2: SGHVS and FQNEAQ. CDR3 sequence reads: CASSWRVHPEQFF. Written as DNA, the CDR3 is TGTGCCAGCAGCTGGCGGGTTCACCCTGAGCAGTTCTTC. The whole variable domain, remainder taken from reference TRBV7-8 and TRBJ2-1, is GAGVSQSPRYKVAKRGQDVALRCDPISGHVSLFWYQQALGQGPEFLTYFQNEAQLDKSGLPSDRFFAERPEGSVSTLKIQRTQQEDSAVYLCASSWRVHPEQFFGPGTRLTVL.

The chain uses TRBV30 and TRBJ1-1; no reliable D call. Between the trimmed V and J ends, which lost 1 base and 8 bases, there was a span of 17 bases. Germline V gives CDR1 GTSNPN, CDR2 SVGIG (reference sequence). The CDR3 is 14 residues long. Here the CDR3 reads CAWSEVAGPEEAFF. CDR3 DNA: TGTGCCTGGAGTGAAGTCGCAGGCCCGGAGGAAGCTTTCTTT.

This clone was picked up a small number of times. The genes are TRBV7-9 and TRBJ1-2; TRBD1 matches at 12 bases. There are 17 residues in the CDR3. Trimming cost V 5 bases and J 8 bases; bases outside gene matches: 15. Germline-derived CDR1 and CDR2 are SEHNR and FQNEAQ (reference sequence). CDR3 sequence (DNA): TGTGCCAGCAGCGGGGGACAGGGGGCGAAAGGGCTGTTCGGCTACACCTTC. Translation gives CASSGGQGAKGLFGYTF.

V gene TRBV9 combines with J gene TRBJ2-5, with 9 bases matching TRBD1. The CDR3 has 14 amino acids. Per germline, CDR1 SGDLS and CDR2 YYNGEE. V trimming: 3 bases; J trimming: 4 bases; junction bases outside the gene matches: 4. The CDR3 spells CASSGGTGRETQYF. CDR3 DNA: TGTGCCAGCAGCGGAGGGACAGGGAGAGAGACCCAGTACTTC.

This chain uses TRBV7-9 with TRBJ1-6, with D hard to call. Per the germline V gene, CDR1 is SEHNR and CDR2 is FQNEAQ (reference sequence). Trimming took off 2 bases at V and 10 bases at J, with 6 bases between the two ends. The CDR3 loop spans 12 amino acids. CDR3 DNA sequence: TGTGCCAGCAGCTTACGCGGCTCACCCCTCCACTTT. Translated, it gives CASSLRGSPLHF.

Points on this clone: Germline is not matched at one junction end, which may reflect a read error. This chain links TRBV13 with TRBJ2-3; no definite D call. This CDR3 region has 12 residues. Germline-derived CDR1 and CDR2 are PRHDT and FYEKMQ (reference sequence). The CDR3 sequence: CASSVGPDTQYF. Here the CDR3 DNA reads TGTGCCAGCAGCGTAGGACCCGATACGCAGTATTTT.

CDR3 coding DNA: TGTGCCAGCAGCGAACAGGGAACAGTCTACGAGCAGTACTTC. Its protein is CASSEQGTVYEQYF. This sequence joins TRBV11-2 and TRBJ2-7; TRBD1 might be the D (6 bases). The germline V gene encodes CDR1 SGHAT and CDR2 FQNNGV. Trimming left V 5 bases short and J 3 bases short, with 14 bases between. CDR3 size: 14 residues.

The genes are TRBV7-9 and TRBJ1-6, with a tentative D call TRBD1 (5 bases). From germline, CDR1 is SEHNR and CDR2 FQNEAQ (reference sequence). The ends were cut back, 2 bases at V and 0 bases at J, with 14 bases in the middle. CDR3 length: 18 residues. The CDR3 region is CASSLYGGGSSYNSPLHF. The CDR3, as DNA: TGTGCCAGCAGCTTATACGGCGGGGGGAGCTCCTATAATTCACCCCTCCACTTT. The variable domain in full, with the rest retrieved from reference TRBV7-9 and TRBJ1-6, is DTGVSQNPRHKITKRGQNVTFRCDPISEHNRLYWYRQTLGQGPEFLTYFQNEAQLEKSRLLSDRFSAERPKGSFSTLEIQRTEQGDSAMYLCASSLYGGGSSYNSPLHFGNGTRLTVT.

The count of this clone is one. The chain is built from TRBV7-6 and TRBJ2-7; D gene uncertain. Germline CDR1 SGHVS, CDR2 FNYEAQ. Trimming took off 2 bases at V and 3 bases at J, with 5 bases between the two ends. The length of the CDR3 is 12 residues. CDR3: CASSLPNYEQYF. The CDR3 nucleotides are TGTGCCAGCAGCTTACCGAACTACGAGCAGTACTTC.